This T cell receptor (beta chain) was retrieved from a study of blood T cell repertoires in COVID-19. Between the trimmed V and J ends, which lost 3 bases and 6 bases, there was a span of 13 bases. This CDR3 is 14 amino acids long. The V gene's germline CDR1 is LGHDT and CDR2 YNNKEL (reference sequence). Clones were read by immunoSEQ multiplex PCR, and TCRdb kept only the in-frame ones, dropping some. The sample carries under 300,000 clones, 65% to 85% recorded once. This TCR derives from an elderly man with acute or convalescent COVID-19. The sequencing sample was made of peripheral blood. The chain joins TRBV3-1 (or the pseudogene TRBV3-2) to TRBJ2-3, with D possibly TRBD2 on 7 matching bases. The CDR3 here is CASSQRGGPDTQYF. The CDR3 coding sequence is TGTGCCAGCAGCCAGCGCGGGGGCCCTGATACGCAGTATTTT.